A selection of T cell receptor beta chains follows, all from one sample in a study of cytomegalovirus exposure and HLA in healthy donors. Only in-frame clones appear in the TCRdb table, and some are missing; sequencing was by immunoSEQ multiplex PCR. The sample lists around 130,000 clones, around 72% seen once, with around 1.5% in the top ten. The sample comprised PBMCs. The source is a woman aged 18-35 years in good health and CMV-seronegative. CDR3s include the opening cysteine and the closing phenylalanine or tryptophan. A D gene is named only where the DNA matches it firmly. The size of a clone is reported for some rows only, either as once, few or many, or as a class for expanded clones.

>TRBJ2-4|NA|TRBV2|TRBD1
CASSPTGGGYIQYF
TGTGCCAGCAGCCCTACAGGGGGCGGATACATTCAGTACTTC
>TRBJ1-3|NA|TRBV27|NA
CASRASGGTIYF
TGTGCCAGCAGAGCCTCGGGGGGCACCATATATTTT
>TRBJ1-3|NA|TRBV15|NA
CATSRDTGNTIYF
TGTGCCACCAGCAGAGATACTGGAAACACCATATATTTT
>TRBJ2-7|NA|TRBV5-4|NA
CASSPDSREQYF
TGTGCCAGCAGCCCGGATTCCAGGGAGCAGTACTTC
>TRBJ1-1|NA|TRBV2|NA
CASSEERGAGLSGAFF
TGTGCCAGCAGTGAAGAACGGGGGGCGGGTTTGAGCGGAGCTTTCTTT
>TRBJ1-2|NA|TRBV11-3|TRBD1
CASSLDPTGSGYTF
TGTGCCAGCAGCTTAGACCCGACAGGGTCCGGCTACACCTTC
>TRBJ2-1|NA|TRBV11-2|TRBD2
CASSLSGELRSYNEQFF
TGTGCCAGCAGCTTAAGCGGGGAACTCCGCTCCTACAATGAGCAGTTCTTC
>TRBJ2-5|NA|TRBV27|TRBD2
CASSFISGSRETQYF
TGTGCCAGCAGTTTCATCAGCGGGAGTAGGGAGACCCAGTACTTC
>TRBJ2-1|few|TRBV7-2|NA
CASSTRAYNEQFF
TGTGCCAGCAGTACGAGGGCTTACAATGAGCAGTTCTTC
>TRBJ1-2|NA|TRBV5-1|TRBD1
CASSLGDSNYGYTF
TGCGCCAGCAGCTTGGGGGACAGTAACTATGGCTACACCTTC
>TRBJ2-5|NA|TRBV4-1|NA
CASSQAGGTQYF
TGCGCCAGCAGCCAGGCCGGGGGGACCCAGTACTTC
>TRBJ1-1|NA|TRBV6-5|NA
CASSYSIGTSVPEAFF
TGTGCCAGCAGTTACTCGATTGGTACCTCGGTCCCTGAAGCTTTCTTT
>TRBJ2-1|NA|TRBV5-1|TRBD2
CASSLFPREKNNEQFF
TGCGCCAGCAGCTTGTTCCCGCGGGAGAAAAACAATGAGCAGTTCTTC
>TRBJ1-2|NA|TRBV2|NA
CASIKSTTAPGLTF
TGTGCCAGCATCAAAAGTACGACAGCTCCCGGCCTAACCTTC
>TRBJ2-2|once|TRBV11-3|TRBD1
CASSPGQARGSVGELFF
TGTGCCAGCAGCCCGGGCCAGGCCAGGGGGTCTGTCGGGGAGCTGTTTTTT
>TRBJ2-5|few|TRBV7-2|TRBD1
CASSSTGVETQYF
TGTGCCAGCAGCTCGACAGGGGTAGAGACCCAGTACTTC